These T cell receptor beta chains were read from a single sample in a study of CD8 T cells in ankylosing spondylitis. TCRdb re-analysed the 5' RACE reads in MiXCR, keeping a single row per CDR3 protein. The table has some 330,000 distinct CDR3 sequences, approximately 8.2% seen once. Source material: blood, either unsorted or a sorted T cell fraction (not recorded which). The receptor set was obtained from a male donor with ankylosing spondylitis. Both conserved end residues are part of each CDR3. The order of the fields is D gene, V gene, J gene, clone size, CDR3 DNA, CDR3 protein. D genes are given only for firm matches. Clone size, where shown, is once, few, many, or a class for clones that have expanded.

-,TRBV20-1,TRBJ2-1,-,TGCAGTGCCCGAATTGGGAGTTTCTCCTACAATGAGCAGTTCTTC,CSARIGSFSYNEQFF
-,TRBV4-2,TRBJ1-3,many,TGTGCCAGCAGCCAACCGAGGGAGACCTACACCATATATTTT,CASSQPRETYTIYF
-,TRBV20-1,TRBJ1-5,many,TGCAGTGCTAGACAAGACGGAGATCAGCCCCAGCATTTT,CSARQDGDQPQHF
-,TRBV10-3,TRBJ2-7,many,TGTGCCATCAGTGACCACGGGACGGTCAACTACGAGCAGTACTTC,CAISDHGTVNYEQYF
-,TRBV3-1,TRBJ1-1,-,TGTGCCAGCAGCCAGCCAGGGTTCGGGACTGAAGCTTTCTTT,CASSQPGFGTEAFF
TRBD2,TRBV12-3/TRBV12-4,TRBJ2-1,-,TGTGCCAGCAGGCCTAGCGGTAGCTACTACAATGAGCAGTTCTTC,CASRPSGSYYNEQFF
-,TRBV7-9,TRBJ2-7,few,TGTGCCAGCAGCTTAATATCCGGGCGACAAATTTACGAGCAGTACTTC,CASSLISGRQIYEQYF
-,TRBV6-5,TRBJ1-6,-,TGTGCCAGCAGTTACTCGATATTCCAGCCCGATAATTCACCCCTCCACTTT,CASSYSIFQPDNSPLHF
-,TRBV19,TRBJ1-1,few,TGTGCCAGTAGTCCCACAGGAACCACTGAAGCTTTCTTT,CASSPTGTTEAFF
-,TRBV2,TRBJ2-2,-,TGTGCCAGCAGGGAGGGGACATATATATTGAACACCGGGGAGCTGTTTTTT,CASREGTYILNTGELFF
-,TRBV7-8,TRBJ2-1,-,TGTGCCAGCAGCTCCCTCTTAGTCCAGCGAGGATACAATGAGCAGTTCTTC,CASSSLLVQRGYNEQFF
-,TRBV19,TRBJ2-7,few,TGTGCCAGTAGTAAGGTAGGACACCCCTACGAGCAGTACTTC,CASSKVGHPYEQYF
TRBD1,TRBV29-1,TRBJ2-7,few,TGCAGCGCGCTGGGACAGCCCTACGAGCAGTACTTC,CSALGQPYEQYF
TRBD1,TRBV20-1,TRBJ1-1,few,TGCAGTGCAGAGCGGACAGGCTGGGGCACTGAAGCTTTCTTT,CSAERTGWGTEAFF
-,TRBV6-1,TRBJ1-2,few,TGTGCCAGCAGCTCCGAGGGAGGGATGGGCTATGGCTACACCTTC,CASSSEGGMGYGYTF
-,TRBV29-1,TRBJ2-3,few,TGCAGCGTTTCTAAGACAGTCGGGGTCGGCACAGATACGCAGTATTTT,CSVSKTVGVGTDTQYF
-,TRBV11-3,TRBJ1-6,few,TGTGCCAGCAGCTTATCCCGAAAAGGCTCCTATAATTCACCCCTCCACTTT,CASSLSRKGSYNSPLHF
-,TRBV12-3/TRBV12-4,TRBJ2-3,many,TGTGCCAGCAGTTTATATCAAATGGGCGGAACAGATACGCAGTATTTT,CASSLYQMGGTDTQYF